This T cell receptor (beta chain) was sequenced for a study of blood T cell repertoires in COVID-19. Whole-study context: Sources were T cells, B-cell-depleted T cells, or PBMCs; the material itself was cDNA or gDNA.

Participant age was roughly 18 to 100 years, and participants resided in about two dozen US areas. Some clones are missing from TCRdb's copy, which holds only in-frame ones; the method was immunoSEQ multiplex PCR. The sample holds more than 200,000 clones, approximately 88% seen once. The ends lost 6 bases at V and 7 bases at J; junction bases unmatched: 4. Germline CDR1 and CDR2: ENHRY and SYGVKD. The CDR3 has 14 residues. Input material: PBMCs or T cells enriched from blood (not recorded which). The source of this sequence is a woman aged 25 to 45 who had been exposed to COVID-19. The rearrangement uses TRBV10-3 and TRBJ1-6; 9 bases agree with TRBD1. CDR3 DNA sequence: TGTGCCATCAGGACCGGGACAGGGAATTCACCCCTCCACTTT. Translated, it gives CAIRTGTGNSPLHF.